Listed below are T cell receptor beta chains from one sample, sequenced in a study of human T cells and chemical hapten exposure. TCRdb recomputed calls from the RACE reads with MiXCR, one row per CDR3 protein. The profile shows 65,000 to 100,000 distinct CDR3 sequences, less than 8.5% of them singletons. The sequences come from whole blood, collected in connection with sensitization to the hapten diphenylcyclopropenone (DPC). These receptors were taken from a woman aged 25 to 39 with alopecia areata. Some clones in this sample may be carry-over from other donors' samples. CDR3s include the opening cysteine and the closing phenylalanine or tryptophan. D genes are given only for firm matches. Rows may omit the clone size; those that give it use once, few, many or a size class.

size | D | J | V | length | CDR3 | DNA
NA | TRBD1 | TRBJ1-6 | TRBV30 | 14 | CAWSADRDNSPLHF | TGTGCCTGGAGTGCGGACAGGGATAATTCACCCCTCCACTTT
many | NA | TRBJ2-5 | TRBV20-1 | 17 | CSARAQPTVRREETQYF | TGCAGTGCTCGCGCCCAGCCGACAGTCCGACGAGAAGAGACCCAGTACTTC
NA | NA | TRBJ2-1 | TRBV10-3 | 13 | CAITPRENNEQFF | TGTGCCATCACCCCGAGAGAAAACAATGAGCAGTTCTTC
few | NA | TRBJ1-5 | TRBV2 | 14 | CASSGTDSNQPQHF | TGTGCCAGCAGTGGGACAGATAGCAATCAGCCCCAGCATTTT
many | NA | TRBJ1-5 | TRBV5-1 | 15 | CASSLAGGARQPQHF | TGCGCCAGCAGCTTGGCGGGGGGGGCTCGGCAGCCCCAGCATTTT
few | NA | TRBJ1-4 | TRBV7-9 | 13 | CASSLILGEKLFF | TGTGCCAGCAGCTTAATTTTGGGGGAAAAACTGTTTTTT
many | NA | TRBJ2-7 | TRBV20-1 | 12 | CSARATAYEQYF | TGCAGTGCTAGAGCCACCGCCTACGAGCAGTACTTC
many | TRBD2 | TRBJ2-2 | TRBV11-2 | 19 | CASRSRTSGPDLNTGELFF | TGTGCCAGCAGATCCCGGACTAGCGGGCCAGACTTAAACACCGGGGAGCTGTTTTTT
few | NA | TRBJ1-1 | TRBV11-2 | 14 | CASSLGRMNTEAFF | TGTGCCAGCAGCTTAGGGAGAATGAACACTGAAGCTTTCTTT
few | NA | TRBJ1-5 | TRBV10-3 | 15 | CAISDMGGRNQPQHF | TGTGCCATCAGTGATATGGGGGGCCGCAATCAGCCCCAGCATTTT
many | NA | TRBJ1-6 | TRBV10-3 | 15 | CAISEHRGYNSPLHF | TGTGCCATCAGTGAGCATCGGGGATATAATTCACCCCTCCACTTT
few | NA | TRBJ1-6 | TRBV2 | 13 | CASSPVANSPLHF | TGTGCCAGCAGCCCCGTCGCGAATTCACCCCTCCACTTT
many | TRBD2 | TRBJ2-3 | TRBV2 | 17 | CASRSPGLAASTDTQYF | TGTGCCAGCAGGAGCCCGGGACTAGCGGCTAGCACAGATACGCAGTATTTT
few | NA | TRBJ1-1 | TRBV6-5 | 14 | CASSYRGSVSEAFF | TGTGCCAGCAGTTATCGGGGTTCAGTAAGTGAAGCTTTCTTT
many | NA | TRBJ2-1 | TRBV20-1 | 13 | CSAVPSSYNEQFF | TGCAGTGCCGTTCCGAGCTCCTACAATGAGCAGTTCTTC
NA | NA | TRBJ2-3 | TRBV20-1 | 15 | CSARDLRGGTDTQYF | TGCAGTGCTAGAGATCTGAGAGGGGGCACAGATACGCAGTATTTT
many | NA | TRBJ2-2 | TRBV7-8 | 15 | CASSNGLPLTGELFF | TGTGCCAGCAGCAATGGACTACCCCTCACCGGGGAGCTGTTTTTT
NA | TRBD1 | TRBJ2-7 | TRBV11-2 | 14 | CASSPMTGWYEQYF | TGTGCCAGCAGCCCTATGACAGGGTGGTACGAGCAGTACTTC
NA | NA | TRBJ1-3 | TRBV30 | 14 | CAWSLAGTGNTIYF | TGTGCCTGGAGTCTGGCAGGGACTGGAAACACCATATATTTT
few | TRBD1 | TRBJ2-5 | TRBV4-1 | 15 | CASSQDSTGVETQYF | TGCGCCAGCAGCCAAGACTCCACAGGGGTTGAGACCCAGTACTTC
NA | NA | TRBJ1-2 | TRBV20-1 | 12 | CSAKEEDYGYNF | TGCAGTGCTAAGGAAGAGGACTATGGCTACAACTTC
many | NA | TRBJ1-1 | TRBV20-1 | 12 | CSATAMNTEAFF | TGCAGTGCCACAGCCATGAACACTGAAGCTTTCTTT
NA | NA | TRBJ1-4 | TRBV6-1 | 15 | CASREGDGGLEKLFF | TGTGCCAGCAGGGAGGGGGACGGGGGATTGGAAAAACTGTTTTTT
NA | TRBD1 | TRBJ1-6 | TRBV6-1 | 13 | CASRTGSTSPLHF | TGTGCCAGCAGGACAGGGTCGACATCCCCCCTCCACTTT
many | NA | TRBJ1-5 | TRBV29-1 | 14 | CSVRLGGSNQPQHF | TGCAGCGTTCGCTTAGGGGGTAGCAATCAGCCCCAGCATTTT
many | NA | TRBJ2-7 | TRBV7-2 | 12 | CASSLWGDEQYF | TGTGCCAGCAGCTTATGGGGTGACGAGCAGTACTTC
few | NA | TRBJ1-6 | TRBV7-2 | 14 | CASSPGLHNSPLHF | TGTGCCAGCAGCCCGGGACTGCACAATTCACCCCTCCACTTT
few | NA | TRBJ1-3 | TRBV12-3/TRBV12-4 | 18 | CASSLLTPRAHSGNTIYF | TGTGCCAGCAGTTTATTGACGCCCAGGGCCCACTCTGGAAACACCATATATTTT
NA | TRBD1 | TRBJ1-6 | TRBV30 | 15 | CACNQGVMVNSPLHF | TGTGCCTGCAACCAGGGGGTTATGGTTAATTCACCCCTCCACTTT
many | NA | TRBJ2-7 | TRBV6-5 | 15 | CASSYSGGQTNEQYF | TGTGCCAGCAGTTACTCGGGCGGACAGACGAACGAGCAGTACTTC
many | NA | TRBJ2-3 | TRBV4-2 | 15 | CASSQGADSTDTQYF | TGTGCCAGCAGCCAAGGAGCCGATAGCACAGATACGCAGTATTTT
few | NA | TRBJ1-1 | TRBV6-6 | 15 | CASSYRTAENTEAFF | TGTGCCAGCAGTTACCGGACGGCAGAGAACACTGAAGCTTTCTTT
NA | NA | TRBJ2-7 | TRBV18 | 15 | CASSPPDSSSDEQYF | TGTGCCAGCTCACCACCGGACAGCTCTTCCGACGAGCAGTACTTC
many | NA | TRBJ2-7 | TRBV5-1 | 14 | CASSLDAASYEQYF | TGCGCCAGCAGCTTGGACGCCGCGTCCTACGAGCAGTACTTC
many | TRBD1 | TRBJ2-7 | TRBV20-1 | 14 | CSATDRGNHYEQYF | TGCAGTGCTACCGACAGGGGAAATCACTACGAGCAGTACTTC
few | NA | TRBJ2-1 | TRBV6-1 | 11 | CASSEDYEQFF | TGTGCCAGCAGTGAAGACTATGAGCAGTTCTTC
many | NA | TRBJ2-1 | TRBV7-2 | 14 | CASGSGHLYNEQFF | TGTGCCAGCGGCTCGGGACACCTATACAATGAGCAGTTCTTC
NA | NA | TRBJ2-1 | TRBV12-3/TRBV12-4 | 13 | CVSSYGVQGEQFF | TGTGTCAGCAGTTACGGGGTCCAAGGTGAGCAGTTCTTC
many | TRBD2 | TRBJ2-4 | TRBV20-1 | 14 | CSAESGGAQNIQYF | TGCAGTGCGGAGAGCGGGGGGGCCCAAAACATTCAGTACTTC
many | NA | TRBJ2-1 | TRBV20-1 | 11 | CSASPRDEQFF | TGCAGTGCTAGTCCTCGGGACGAGCAGTTCTTC
many | NA | TRBJ1-1 | TRBV5-1 | 13 | CASSLNVNTEAFF | TGCGCCAGCAGCTTAAACGTGAACACTGAAGCTTTCTTT
many | NA | TRBJ2-3 | TRBV3-1 | 12 | CASGPPPDTQYF | TGTGCCAGCGGACCCCCCCCCGATACGCAGTATTTT
few | TRBD2 | TRBJ2-2 | TRBV12-3/TRBV12-4 | 16 | CASRDLRAGGTGELFF | TGTGCCAGCAGGGACCTTCGGGCGGGAGGTACCGGGGAGCTGTTTTTT
many | NA | TRBJ1-1 | TRBV20-1 | 13 | CSASRLWETEAFF | TGCAGTGCTAGTAGACTTTGGGAAACTGAAGCTTTCTTT
few | NA | TRBJ1-4 | TRBV3-1 | 15 | CASSAWESQNEKLFF | TGTGCCAGCAGCGCCTGGGAGAGTCAGAATGAAAAACTGTTTTTT
many | NA | TRBJ1-4 | TRBV7-3 | 13 | CASSPQGSEKLFF | TGTGCCAGCAGCCCGCAGGGGAGCGAAAAACTGTTTTTT